The clone carrying this T cell receptor beta chain was seen only a few times. This sample stems from a study of blood T cell repertoires in COVID-19. Study-wide background: Samples of COVID-19 (acute and convalescent) were obtained from the United States, Italy and Spain. PBMCs, B-cell-depleted T cells, or T cells provided the cDNA or gDNA that made up the material.

In the authors' methods: For nucleated cells, counts were estimated from reference gene primer amplification. Assay: immunoSEQ multiplex PCR; the TCRdb copy retains only in-frame clones and omits some. That table gives V, J and clone size, and the DNA gave D and trimming. The repertoire consists of about 67,000 clones, with 87% occurring once and the leading ten covering around 5%. The V gene's germline CDR1 is SGHRS and CDR2 YFSETQ. The CDR3 is 15 residues long. The V and J ends lost 0 bases and 3 bases respectively, with 10 bases between them. The TCR comes from a man between 50 and 59 years old with active COVID-19. The V call is TRBV5-1, the J call TRBJ1-5; D call uncertain. Sequencing was done on a sample of peripheral blood. In DNA form, the CDR3 reads TGCGCCAGCAGCTTGGGAGGCACGGACAATCAGCCCCAGCATTTT. It encodes CASSLGGTDNQPQHF.